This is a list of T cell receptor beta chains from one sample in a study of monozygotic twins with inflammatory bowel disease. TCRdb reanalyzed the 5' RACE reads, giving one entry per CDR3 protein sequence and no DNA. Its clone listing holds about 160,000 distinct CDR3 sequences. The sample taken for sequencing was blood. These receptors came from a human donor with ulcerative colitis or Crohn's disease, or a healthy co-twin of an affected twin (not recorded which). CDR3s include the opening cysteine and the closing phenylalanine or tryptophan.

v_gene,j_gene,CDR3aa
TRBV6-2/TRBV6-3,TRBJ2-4,CASSYLASGNRGNIQYF
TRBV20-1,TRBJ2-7,CSARPPGGSNEQYF
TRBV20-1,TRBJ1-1,CSASIGYTEAFF
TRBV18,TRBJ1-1,CASSPPVPGGQAFF
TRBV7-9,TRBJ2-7,CASSLSGRPDEQYF
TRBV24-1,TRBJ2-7,CATSDPRSSYEQYF
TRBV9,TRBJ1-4,CASSTRDGLLFF
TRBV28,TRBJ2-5,CASSSLAKQSQETQYF
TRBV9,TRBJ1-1,CASGQGDWNTEAFF
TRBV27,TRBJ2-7,CASSLTSGDVGEQYF
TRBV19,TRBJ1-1,CASSIDVPLTVTEAFF
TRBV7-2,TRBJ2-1,CASSTGRSNEQFF
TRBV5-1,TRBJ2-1,CASSFLLAQGNEQFF
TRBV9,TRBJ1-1,CASRKQDPNTEAFF
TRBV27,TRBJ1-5,CASSFGGNQPQHF
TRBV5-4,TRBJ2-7,CASSRTSPSYEQYF
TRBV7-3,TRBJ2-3,CASSSSPVSTDTQYF
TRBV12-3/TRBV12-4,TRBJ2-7,CASRRAGADYEQYF